The clone carrying this T cell receptor beta chain was counted ten times or more. Antigen unknown. The CDR3 contains 16 residues. Deletions cut 5 bases from V and 0 bases from J, with 14 bases between. The germline V gene has CDR1 SGDLS and CDR2 YYNGEE. These data originate in a study of breast tumors, draining lymph nodes, adjacent tissues. General study results and limits: Tumor and nontumor repertoires were significantly more similar in luminal-like than in basal-like breast cancer. Tumors had less TCR diversity than lymph nodes, more than nontumor tissue.

Samples came from axillary lymph nodes draining the breast cancer. Using its own MiXCR run on the multiplex PCR reads, TCRdb lists one record per CDR3 protein. The repertoire has fewer than 200,000 distinct CDR3 sequences, roughly a third of them found once; the top ten carry roughly 3.8%. The clonotype was recovered from a female donor with breast cancer. Some clones in this sample may be carry-over from other donors' samples. The specimen was axillary lymph node tissue. The chain links TRBV9 to TRBJ2-2; the D is unclear. In DNA, the CDR3 is TGTGCCAGCAGGGAGAAGTCAGGTACGAACACCGGGGAGCTGTTTTTT. This gives the protein CASREKSGTNTGELFF.